Detailed here is one TCR beta chain. Its antigen is still unknown. One base away there is no much larger clone; base qualities are not given. The data were taken from a study of OX40 agonist ivuxolimab in advanced cancers. In the study overall: Ivuxolimab was an agonistic, fully human IgG2 monoclonal antibody directed against OX40 (CD134), a costimulatory receptor. Intravenous ivuxolimab was administered to patients every 2 weeks at six dose levels: 0.01, 0.1, 0.3, 1.5, 3 and 10 mg/kg. Of the roughly 51 dose-escalation patients, hepatocellular carcinoma was present in some 19, melanoma in some 15, renal cell carcinoma in 9 and head and neck cancer in 9. The dose-escalation cohort was about 86% male with a mean age of about 65 years, ranging from 23 to 79. Prior anti-PD-1, anti-PD-L1 or anti-CTLA-4 therapy was permitted, and checkpoint inhibitors had been received by around 39% of dose-escalation patients. Three dose-escalation patients achieved partial responses, one with hepatocellular carcinoma and two with cutaneous melanoma. Peripheral TCRbeta sequencing was intended to test whether TCR sequence diversity was altered and clonal T-cell expansion was caused by ivuxolimab. The paper reports the monotherapy dose-escalation portion (N ≈ 50 patients) of the phase I ivuxolimab trial. Here is what the overall study found, with its caveats: Low levels of normalized T-cell clonal expansion were also seen in some patients who did not respond. After ivuxolimab, expanded clones were on average more numerous among CD8+ T cells than among CD4+ T cells. In the 0.1-3.0 mg/kg groups, partial responders had among the lowest normalized peripheral clonal expansion, particularly in CD8+ T cells. At doses from 0.1 to 3.0 mg/kg, clonal expansion was seen in both CD4+ and CD8+ blood T cells between baseline and week 6. The antigen specificity of the clonally expanded peripheral T cells was not determined.

To sequence the TCRbeta CDR3 region, genomic DNA was isolated from the sorted cells. The immunoSEQ Assay was used for sequencing of TCRbeta CDR3 regions. TCRdb carries this immuneACCESS record with in-frame sequences only. Its versions omit some clonotypes, under half of them owing to an unresolved V gene in the studies checked, with the rest unexplained. The sample table lists nearly 80,000 clones, roughly 81% of them with a count of one. The ten largest make up roughly 25% of the sample. Spanning cysteine to phenylalanine, the CDR3 consists of 16 amino acids. CDR3 DNA is the only sequence kept; it has 48 bases, read in frame from the first base. The germline V gene (reference sequence) gives CDR1 as GTSNPN and CDR2 as SVGIG. From V the trimming removes 1 base and from J it removes 3 bases, while the gene matches leave 9 bases of the junction unaccounted for. The trial excluded patients who had a history of autoimmune disease or were on systemic immunosuppression. Peripheral blood for TCR sequencing was collected from all dose cohorts at baseline, on cycle 4 day 1, and on cycle 7 day 1. The samples were taken from a phase I, first-in-human, multicenter, open-label dose-escalation trial of ivuxolimab. Adults with locally advanced or metastatic head and neck squamous cell, hepatocellular, melanoma or renal cell carcinoma were enrolled in the trial. Before TCR sequencing, CD4+ T cells and CD8+ T cells were sorted from peripheral blood as separate populations.

The chain is assembled from TRBV30 and TRBJ2-3, with 8 junctional bases fitting TRBD2. This clonotype was obtained from an adult with an advanced solid tumor such as melanoma, head and neck, liver or kidney cancer. Material: CD4+ or CD8+ T cells sorted from blood, obtained in a trial of the OX40 agonist ivuxolimab. The CDR3 reads CAWSAGGYLGTDTQYF. At the DNA level, the sequence is TGTGCCTGGAGTGCGGGGGGGTACCTGGGGACAGATACGCAGTATTTT.